This entry concerns a single T cell receptor (beta chain). Germline V lookup: CDR1 MNHEY, CDR2 SVGAGI. V gave up 0 bases and J gave up 0 bases, with 9 bases separating them. CDR3 length: 15 residues. These data belong to a study of blood T cell repertoires in COVID-19. The assay was immunoSEQ multiplex PCR, and TCRdb's table has in-frame clones only and misses some. The repertoire holds around 290,000 clones, about 86% seen once, with around 13% in the top ten. V usage is TRBV6-5 and J usage is TRBJ2-7; tentatively, D is TRBD1 (5 bases). This sequence was found in a woman in her 70s with COVID-19, enrolled during active disease. Sequenced material: peripheral blood. CDR3 amino acids: CASSYSTASSYEQYF. CDR3 DNA: TGTGCCAGCAGTTACTCGACAGCGTCCTCCTACGAGCAGTACTTC.